This TCR beta chain emerged from a study of blood T cell repertoires in COVID-19. Looking at the study overall: Acute and convalescent COVID-19 specimens originated in the United States, Italy and Spain. PBMCs, B-cell-depleted T cells, or T cells were the source of the cDNA or gDNA that made up the material.

Original handling: Estimated nucleated cell counts came from reference gene primer amplification. Profiled with immunoSEQ multiplex PCR; TCRdb holds only in-frame clones, not every one. V and J calls and clone size follow that table, whereas D and trimming were derived from the DNA. The table includes about 33,000 clones, 85% to 90% detected once. Trimming took off 6 bases at V and 1 base at J, with 15 bases between the two ends. The germline CDR1 and CDR2 sequences are WSHSY and SAAADI. This CDR3 has 16 residues. The source material was peripheral blood. The sequence was obtained from a human donor in a cohort sampled during active COVID-19. The V and J genes are TRBV10-2 and TRBJ1-4; D unresolved. Here the CDR3 reads CASRANRGVTNEKLFF. CDR3 bases: TGCGCCAGCAGGGCGAATCGGGGAGTAACTAATGAAAAACTGTTTTTT.